This is a list of T cell receptor beta chains from one sample in a study of T cell responses to AZD1222 COVID-19 vaccine. Sequencing was performed with immunoSEQ multiplex PCR; in TCRdb, only in-frame clones are kept and a portion is missing. The table records 120,000 or so clones, roughly nine tenths of them present only once. The sequenced sample was peripheral blood, obtained on day 0 of AZD1222 vaccination. Every receptor here comes from an adult in good health. The CDR3 runs from the conserved cysteine through the conserved F or W. D genes are given only for firm matches. Where a row states a size, it is once, few, many or the class of an expanded clone; other rows omit it.

cdr3_length: 13; clone_size: -; v_call: TRBV5-1; j_call: TRBJ1-2; d_call: -; cdr3_nt: TGCGCCAGCAGGACGGAGACCTACTATGGCTACACCTTC; cdr3_aa: CASRTETYYGYTF
cdr3_length: 18; clone_size: -; v_call: TRBV7-8; j_call: TRBJ1-5; d_call: -; cdr3_nt: TGTGCCAGCAGCTTAGAGGCAGGGGCGACAGATAGCAATCAGCCCCAGCATTTT; cdr3_aa: CASSLEAGATDSNQPQHF
cdr3_length: 13; clone_size: -; v_call: TRBV7-9; j_call: TRBJ2-7; d_call: -; cdr3_nt: TGTGCCAGCAGCTTTCAGGGGTTCAACGAGCAGTACTTC; cdr3_aa: CASSFQGFNEQYF
cdr3_length: 12; clone_size: -; v_call: TRBV6-5; j_call: TRBJ1-2; d_call: -; cdr3_nt: TGTGCCAGCGCGGAGCGGCACTATGGCTACACCTTC; cdr3_aa: CASAERHYGYTF
cdr3_length: 14; clone_size: -; v_call: TRBV5-5; j_call: TRBJ2-3; d_call: -; cdr3_nt: TGTGCCAGCAGCTTGGGAGGAGGTGCAGATACGCAGTATTTT; cdr3_aa: CASSLGGGADTQYF
cdr3_length: 15; clone_size: -; v_call: TRBV30; j_call: TRBJ1-3; d_call: -; cdr3_nt: TGTGCCTGGAGTGGGGCCCGGGGAGAGGGAAACACCATATATTTT; cdr3_aa: CAWSGARGEGNTIYF
cdr3_length: 14; clone_size: -; v_call: TRBV5-1; j_call: TRBJ1-2; d_call: -; cdr3_nt: TGCGCCAGCAGCGACGGGACCCCCGGGTTTGGCTACACCTTC; cdr3_aa: CASSDGTPGFGYTF
cdr3_length: 15; clone_size: -; v_call: TRBV14; j_call: TRBJ1-4; d_call: TRBD1; cdr3_nt: TGTGCCAGCAGCCTTGGGACAGGGCACTGGGAAAAACTGTTTTTT; cdr3_aa: CASSLGTGHWEKLFF
cdr3_length: 16; clone_size: -; v_call: TRBV5-1; j_call: TRBJ2-7; d_call: TRBD1; cdr3_nt: TGCGCCAGCAGCTTGAGGGACAGGGGTAGCTCCTACGAGCAGTACTTC; cdr3_aa: CASSLRDRGSSYEQYF
cdr3_length: 14; clone_size: -; v_call: TRBV9; j_call: TRBJ2-1; d_call: TRBD2; cdr3_nt: TGTGCCAGCAGCTCAGGGACTAGCGGTCGTGAGCAGTTCTTC; cdr3_aa: CASSSGTSGREQFF
cdr3_length: 13; clone_size: -; v_call: TRBV5-1; j_call: TRBJ1-2; d_call: -; cdr3_nt: TGCGCCAGCAGCTCCCTCGGAGGGAATGGCTACACCTTC; cdr3_aa: CASSSLGGNGYTF
cdr3_length: 11; clone_size: -; v_call: TRBV3-1/TRBV3-2; j_call: TRBJ2-7; d_call: -; cdr3_nt: TGTGCCAGCAGCCTGGACTACGAGCAGTACTTC; cdr3_aa: CASSLDYEQYF
cdr3_length: 13; clone_size: -; v_call: TRBV25-1; j_call: TRBJ1-4; d_call: -; cdr3_nt: TGTGCCAGCGCCGAAGGGGCGGGCGAAAAACTGTTTTTT; cdr3_aa: CASAEGAGEKLFF
cdr3_length: 15; clone_size: once; v_call: TRBV7-3; j_call: TRBJ1-4; d_call: -; cdr3_nt: TGTGCCAGCAGCCCGTCCGTTGGCCCTAACGAAAAACTGTTTTTT; cdr3_aa: CASSPSVGPNEKLFF
cdr3_length: 13; clone_size: -; v_call: TRBV12-3/TRBV12-4; j_call: TRBJ1-2; d_call: -; cdr3_nt: TGTGCCAGCAGTCAAACCGGGAACTATGGCTACACCTTC; cdr3_aa: CASSQTGNYGYTF
cdr3_length: 14; clone_size: -; v_call: TRBV5-8; j_call: TRBJ1-5; d_call: -; cdr3_nt: TGTGCCAGCAGCCCAAGGGGTGGGGATCAGCCCCAGCATTTT; cdr3_aa: CASSPRGGDQPQHF
cdr3_length: 13; clone_size: -; v_call: TRBV3-1/TRBV3-2; j_call: TRBJ1-3; d_call: -; cdr3_nt: TGTGCCAGCAGCTCCGTAACTGGAAACACCATATATTTT; cdr3_aa: CASSSVTGNTIYF
cdr3_length: 17; clone_size: once; v_call: TRBV7-9; j_call: TRBJ1-1; d_call: TRBD1; cdr3_nt: TGTGCCAGCAGCCGAGGGACAGGGAAAAGGGGGAACACTGAAGCTTTCTTT; cdr3_aa: CASSRGTGKRGNTEAFF
cdr3_length: 13; clone_size: -; v_call: TRBV12-3/TRBV12-4; j_call: TRBJ1-5; d_call: -; cdr3_nt: TGTGCCAGCAGTTGGGACCCTTCACGGCCCCAGCATTTT; cdr3_aa: CASSWDPSRPQHF
cdr3_length: 14; clone_size: -; v_call: TRBV9; j_call: TRBJ2-1; d_call: -; cdr3_nt: TGTGCCAGCAGCGTAGAAGTAGGGCGGGATGAGCAGTTCTTC; cdr3_aa: CASSVEVGRDEQFF
cdr3_length: 16; clone_size: -; v_call: TRBV7-6; j_call: TRBJ1-1; d_call: TRBD1; cdr3_nt: TGTGCCAGCAGCTCCCGACAGGGGACCCCGAACACTGAAGCTTTCTTT; cdr3_aa: CASSSRQGTPNTEAFF
cdr3_length: 14; clone_size: -; v_call: TRBV5-1; j_call: TRBJ1-4; d_call: TRBD1; cdr3_nt: TGCGCCAGCAGCTTGGGGACAGGGCCCAATGAACTGTTTTTT; cdr3_aa: CASSLGTGPNELFF
cdr3_length: 13; clone_size: -; v_call: TRBV3-1/TRBV3-2; j_call: TRBJ1-5; d_call: TRBD1; cdr3_nt: TGTGCCAGCAGCCCCGGGACAGTCCAGCCCCAGCATTTT; cdr3_aa: CASSPGTVQPQHF
cdr3_length: 14; clone_size: -; v_call: TRBV27; j_call: TRBJ2-1; d_call: TRBD2; cdr3_nt: TGTGCCAGCAGGACTAGCGGGGGCCTCAATGAGCAGTTCTTC; cdr3_aa: CASRTSGGLNEQFF
cdr3_length: 15; clone_size: -; v_call: TRBV2; j_call: TRBJ2-7; d_call: TRBD1; cdr3_nt: TGTGCCAGCAGAGTGACAGGGGGTAGCTCCTACGAGCAGTACTTC; cdr3_aa: CASRVTGGSSYEQYF
cdr3_length: 14; clone_size: -; v_call: TRBV5-8; j_call: TRBJ2-7; d_call: -; cdr3_nt: TGTGCCAGCAGCTTGGGAGGGTGGACCTACGAGCAGTACTTC; cdr3_aa: CASSLGGWTYEQYF
cdr3_length: 15; clone_size: -; v_call: TRBV6-2/TRBV6-3; j_call: TRBJ2-4; d_call: -; cdr3_nt: TGTGCCAGCAGTTACTCGACCGGGAATTGGGGCATTCAGTACTTC; cdr3_aa: CASSYSTGNWGIQYF
cdr3_length: 15; clone_size: -; v_call: TRBV30; j_call: TRBJ2-7; d_call: TRBD2; cdr3_nt: TGTGCCTGGAGTGGGACTAGCGGGAGTCTGTACGAGCAGTACTTC; cdr3_aa: CAWSGTSGSLYEQYF
cdr3_length: 14; clone_size: -; v_call: TRBV29-1; j_call: TRBJ2-3; d_call: TRBD2; cdr3_nt: TGCAGCGTTGAACCGGGACTAACCTCAGATACGCAGTATTTT; cdr3_aa: CSVEPGLTSDTQYF
cdr3_length: 11; clone_size: medium-sized; v_call: TRBV19; j_call: TRBJ2-7; d_call: -; cdr3_nt: TGTGCCAGTAGTATAGGAAACGAGCAGTACTTC; cdr3_aa: CASSIGNEQYF
cdr3_length: 14; clone_size: few; v_call: TRBV3-1/TRBV3-2; j_call: TRBJ1-2; d_call: -; cdr3_nt: TGTGCCAGCAGCCAAGTCACAGTCTATGGCGGCTACACCTTC; cdr3_aa: CASSQVTVYGGYTF
cdr3_length: 15; clone_size: -; v_call: TRBV5-1; j_call: TRBJ2-1; d_call: -; cdr3_nt: TGCGCCAGCAGCTTGGAGAGCGGTGCTTACAATGAGCAGTTCTTC; cdr3_aa: CASSLESGAYNEQFF
cdr3_length: 13; clone_size: -; v_call: TRBV28; j_call: TRBJ2-1; d_call: -; cdr3_nt: TGTGCCAGCAGTTTAGCGGGGTACAATGAGCAGTTCTTC; cdr3_aa: CASSLAGYNEQFF
cdr3_length: 16; clone_size: -; v_call: TRBV5-1; j_call: TRBJ2-5; d_call: -; cdr3_nt: TGCGCCAGCAGCCAGGTCCGCAACCCTGACCAAGAGACCCAGTACTTC; cdr3_aa: CASSQVRNPDQETQYF
cdr3_length: 12; clone_size: -; v_call: TRBV7-2; j_call: TRBJ1-5; d_call: -; cdr3_nt: TGTGCCAGCAGCAGCGCCCGCCAGCCCCAGCATTTT; cdr3_aa: CASSSARQPQHF
cdr3_length: 15; clone_size: -; v_call: TRBV27; j_call: TRBJ2-4; d_call: -; cdr3_nt: TGTGCCAGCAGTTTGTTGGGGGGTGGCAAAAACATTCAGTACTTC; cdr3_aa: CASSLLGGGKNIQYF
cdr3_length: 16; clone_size: -; v_call: TRBV11-3; j_call: TRBJ2-6; d_call: -; cdr3_nt: TGTGCCAGCAGCTACTCGGGGGAAACTGGGGCCAACGTCCTGACTTTC; cdr3_aa: CASSYSGETGANVLTF
cdr3_length: 14; clone_size: -; v_call: TRBV5-6; j_call: TRBJ2-7; d_call: -; cdr3_nt: TGTGCCAGCAGCTCCCCGACTGTCACCTACGAGCAGTACTTC; cdr3_aa: CASSSPTVTYEQYF
cdr3_length: 15; clone_size: -; v_call: TRBV27; j_call: TRBJ2-2; d_call: -; cdr3_nt: TGTGCCAGCAGTTTAGGACCCGTAGGCACCGGGGAGCTGTTTTTT; cdr3_aa: CASSLGPVGTGELFF
cdr3_length: 16; clone_size: -; v_call: TRBV5-6; j_call: TRBJ2-7; d_call: TRBD2; cdr3_nt: TGTGCCAGCACCACGAACTACGCGGGCGGGAGGGTGGAGCAGTACTTC; cdr3_aa: CASTTNYAGGRVEQYF
cdr3_length: 18; clone_size: -; v_call: TRBV19; j_call: TRBJ1-6; d_call: TRBD1; cdr3_nt: TGTGCCAGTAGTATCCGAACAGGACAGGGCATTCTTAATTCACCCCTCCACTTT; cdr3_aa: CASSIRTGQGILNSPLHF
cdr3_length: 12; clone_size: -; v_call: TRBV7-2; j_call: TRBJ1-2; d_call: -; cdr3_nt: TGTGCCAGCAGCCCGCCGTATAACGGCTACACCTTC; cdr3_aa: CASSPPYNGYTF
cdr3_length: 12; clone_size: -; v_call: TRBV2; j_call: TRBJ2-5; d_call: -; cdr3_nt: TGTGCCAGCGTCCGGGAGAAAGAGACCCAGTACTTC; cdr3_aa: CASVREKETQYF
cdr3_length: 15; clone_size: -; v_call: TRBV7-6; j_call: TRBJ1-3; d_call: -; cdr3_nt: TGTGCCAGCAGCCCCCAGGGTTTGACTGGAAACACCATATATTTT; cdr3_aa: CASSPQGLTGNTIYF
cdr3_length: 16; clone_size: -; v_call: TRBV25-1; j_call: TRBJ2-2; d_call: TRBD2; cdr3_nt: TGTGCCAGCGGACGGCGGACTAGCGGGAGCCCCGGGGAGCTGTTTTTT; cdr3_aa: CASGRRTSGSPGELFF
cdr3_length: 12; clone_size: -; v_call: TRBV12-3/TRBV12-4; j_call: TRBJ2-2; d_call: -; cdr3_nt: TGTGCCAGCGTCCTTGGGGCGGGGGAGCTGTTTTTT; cdr3_aa: CASVLGAGELFF
cdr3_length: 14; clone_size: -; v_call: TRBV5-3; j_call: TRBJ1-4; d_call: -; cdr3_nt: TGTGCCAGAAGCTTAAGCAGGGCTCGGGAAAAACTGTTTTTT; cdr3_aa: CARSLSRAREKLFF